This TCR beta chain was recovered during a study of T cells expressing NK-cell markers. Study details: Of eight sequenced donors, seven were HCMV-seropositive and one HCMV-seronegative. Study conclusions and caveats: Of CD8+ T cells, about 1.0-7.5% belonged to dominant NKG2C+ clonotypes in several donors. The leading position in the CD3+CD56-NKG2C+ fraction of several donors also went to these clonotypes.

The CDR3 spans 15 residues. Per the germline V gene, CDR1 is MGHRA and CDR2 is YSYEKL. Scientists made TCR beta cDNA using 5'RACE template switching with UMIs. TCRdb processed the 5' RACE reads again and assigns one entry to each CDR3 protein, with no DNA. This sample carries 300,000 to 500,000 distinct CDR3 sequences, with around 11% going to the ten biggest clones. Concerning this clonotype: Antigen unknown.

Sequencing input: blood T cells: a sorted CD56 or NKG2C T cell subset, CD4+ or CD8+ T cells, or bulk PBMC T cells (not recorded which). The V gene is TRBV4-1, the J gene TRBJ1-4; TCRdb reports TRBD1, a call that lacks DNA to check it against. This sequence originates from a woman in her forties or fifties in good health. The CDR3 sequence is CASSQVQGANEKLFF.